The T cell receptor beta chain under discussion was sequenced for a study of T cell responses to AZD1222 COVID-19 vaccine. This clone came up once. The antigen remains unidentified. The repertoire was sequenced with immunoSEQ multiplex PCR; TCRdb's copy has only in-frame clones and lacks some. Of more than 85,000 clones detected, 86% appear once; the ten largest clones hold approximately 7.9%. Whole-study results and caveats: White British ancestry dominated among donors, who included more females, and clonal diversity was possibly underestimated.

CDR3 length: 11 residues. Trimming took off 6 bases at V and 5 bases at J, with 7 bases between the two ends. The rearrangement links TRBV12-3 or TRBV12-4 to TRBJ1-2; D not resolved. This sample comprised peripheral blood, obtained on day 0 of AZD1222 vaccination. This clonotype was sampled from an adult in good health. The CDR3 nucleotides read TGTGCCAGCAGCCCTGATTATGGCTACACCTTC. Its translation: CASSPDYGYTF.